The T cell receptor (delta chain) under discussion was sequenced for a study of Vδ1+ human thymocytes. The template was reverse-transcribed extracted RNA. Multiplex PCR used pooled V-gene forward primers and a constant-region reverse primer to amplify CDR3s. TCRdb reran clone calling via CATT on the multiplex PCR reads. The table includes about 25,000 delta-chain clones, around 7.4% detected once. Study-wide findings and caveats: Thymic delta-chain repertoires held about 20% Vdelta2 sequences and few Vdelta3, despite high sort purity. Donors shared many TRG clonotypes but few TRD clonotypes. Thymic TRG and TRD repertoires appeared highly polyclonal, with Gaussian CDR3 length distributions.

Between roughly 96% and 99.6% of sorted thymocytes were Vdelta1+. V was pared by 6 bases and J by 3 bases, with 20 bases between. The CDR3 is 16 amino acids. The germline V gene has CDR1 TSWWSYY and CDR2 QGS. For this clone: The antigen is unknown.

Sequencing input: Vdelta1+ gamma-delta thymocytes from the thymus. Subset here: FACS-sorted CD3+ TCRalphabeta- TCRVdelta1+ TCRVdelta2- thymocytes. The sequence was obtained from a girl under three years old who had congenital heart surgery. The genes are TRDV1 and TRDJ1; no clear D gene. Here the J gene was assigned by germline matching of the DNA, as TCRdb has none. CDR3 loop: CALGRGSNQWSDKLIF. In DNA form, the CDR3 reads TGTGCTCTTGGTCGGGGCAGCAATCAATGGTCCGATAAACTCATCTTT.